This record concerns one T cell receptor (beta chain) sequence. Its specificity is unknown. TCRdb re-derived calls from the 5' RACE reads in MiXCR, one entry per CDR3 protein. Among 150,000 or so distinct CDR3 sequences listed, under 4.5% were seen once. This entry comes from a study of identical twins. V gave up 3 bases and J gave up 8 bases; unmatched junction bases: 9. CDR1 and CDR2 (germline): DFQATT, SNEGSKA (reference sequence). This CDR3 region has 16 residues. Study-wide results and caveats: Out-of-frame alpha sequences common to twins exhibited an excess of low generation probability.

The sequenced sample consisted of memory T cells sorted from blood. The sequence came from a man between 18 and 35 years old in good health. The chain combines TRBV20-1 with TRBJ2-1; 14 bases match TRBD2. CDR3 sequence reads: CSARGTSGSRSYEQFF. CDR3 nucleotides: TGCAGTGCTAGGGGGACTAGCGGGAGCCGTAGTTATGAGCAGTTCTTC.